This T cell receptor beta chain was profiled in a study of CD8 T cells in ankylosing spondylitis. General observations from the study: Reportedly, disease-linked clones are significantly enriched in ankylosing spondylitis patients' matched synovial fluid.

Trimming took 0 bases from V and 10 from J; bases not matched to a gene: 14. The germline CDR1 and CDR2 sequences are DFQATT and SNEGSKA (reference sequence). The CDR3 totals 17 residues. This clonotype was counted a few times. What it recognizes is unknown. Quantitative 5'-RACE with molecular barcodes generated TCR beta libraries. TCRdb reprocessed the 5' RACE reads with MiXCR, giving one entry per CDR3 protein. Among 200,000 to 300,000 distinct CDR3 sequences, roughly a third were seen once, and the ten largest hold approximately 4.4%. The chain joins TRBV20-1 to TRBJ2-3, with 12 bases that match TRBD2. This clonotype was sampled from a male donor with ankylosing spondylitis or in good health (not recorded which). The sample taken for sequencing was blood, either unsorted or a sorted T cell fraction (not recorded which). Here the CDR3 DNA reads TGCAGTGCTAGAGAATGGACTAGCGGGGACCTTACACGGGCGCAGTATTTT. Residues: CSAREWTSGDLTRAQYF.